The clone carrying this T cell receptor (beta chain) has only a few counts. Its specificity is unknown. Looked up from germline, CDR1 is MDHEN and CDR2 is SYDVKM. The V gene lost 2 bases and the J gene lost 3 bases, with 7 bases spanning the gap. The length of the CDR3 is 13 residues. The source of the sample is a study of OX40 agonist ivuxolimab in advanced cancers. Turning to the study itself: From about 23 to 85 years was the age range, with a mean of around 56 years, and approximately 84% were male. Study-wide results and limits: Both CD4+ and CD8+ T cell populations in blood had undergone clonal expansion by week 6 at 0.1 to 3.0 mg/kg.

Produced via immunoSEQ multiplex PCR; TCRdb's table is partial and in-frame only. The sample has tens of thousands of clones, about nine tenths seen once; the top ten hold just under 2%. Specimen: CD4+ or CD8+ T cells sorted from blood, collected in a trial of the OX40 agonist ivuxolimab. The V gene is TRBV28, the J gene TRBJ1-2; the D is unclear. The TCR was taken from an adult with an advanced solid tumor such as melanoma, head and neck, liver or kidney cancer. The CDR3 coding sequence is TGTGCCAGCAGTTTAGTTCAGGACTATGGCTACACCTTC. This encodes CASSLVQDYGYTF.